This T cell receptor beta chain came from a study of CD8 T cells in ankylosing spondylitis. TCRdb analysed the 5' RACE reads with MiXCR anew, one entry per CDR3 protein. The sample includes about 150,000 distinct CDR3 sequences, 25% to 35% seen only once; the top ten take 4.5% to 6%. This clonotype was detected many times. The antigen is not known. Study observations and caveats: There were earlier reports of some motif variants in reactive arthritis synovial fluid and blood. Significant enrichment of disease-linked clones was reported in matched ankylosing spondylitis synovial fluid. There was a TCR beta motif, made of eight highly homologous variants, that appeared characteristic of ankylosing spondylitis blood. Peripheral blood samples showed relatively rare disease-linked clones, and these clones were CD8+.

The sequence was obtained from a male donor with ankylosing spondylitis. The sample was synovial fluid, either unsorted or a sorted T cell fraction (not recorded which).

CDR3 nucleotides: TGCAGTGCTAGAGACCCACGCGCACTAGCGGGACGGGATACGCAGTATTTT. As protein: CSARDPRALAGRDTQYF. The V call is TRBV20-1, the J call TRBJ2-3; 10 bases match TRBD2. Per the germline V gene, CDR1 is DFQATT and CDR2 is SNEGSKA (reference sequence). CDR3 length: 17 amino acids. The V gene end was trimmed by 0 bases and the J gene end by 6 bases; junction bases not matched to a gene: 12.